Below, 26 T cell receptor beta chains from the same sample are listed, as sequenced in a study of cytomegalovirus exposure and HLA in healthy donors. This PCR relied on a set of 60 Vbeta primers and 13 Jbeta primers. Generated by immunoSEQ multiplex PCR, the TCRdb table keeps only in-frame clones and is missing some. In the table there are 90,000 or so clones, roughly 71% of which are singletons. The sample taken for sequencing was PBMCs. These receptor sequences come from a woman between 18 and 29 years old in good health and CMV-seropositive.

The V gene is TRBV25-1, the J gene TRBJ1-1; TRBD1 agrees at 11 bases. Germline trimming cut 2 bases from V and 4 bases from J; bases unmatched to any gene: 6. CDR1 is MGHDK, CDR2 SYGVNS, per germline. The CDR3 runs to 16 residues. The CDR3 sequence: CASSEVSGTGGTEAFF. The DNA for the CDR3 is TGTGCCAGCAGTGAAGTCTCTGGGACAGGGGGCACTGAAGCTTTCTTT.

This chain connects TRBV19 to TRBJ1-6, with 7 positions matching TRBD1. Germline V lookup: CDR1 LNHDA, CDR2 SQIVND (reference sequence). This CDR3 is built from 15 residues. Germline trimming cut 7 bases from V and 6 bases from J; bases unmatched to any gene: 9. CDR3 sequence (DNA): TGTGCCAGTACCTCCACAGGGGTTCTTAATTCACCCCTCCACTTT. This codes for CASTSTGVLNSPLHF.

The CDR3 protein is CASSYPGQGIYGYTF. CDR3 in DNA: TGTGCCAGCAGTTACCCGGGACAGGGGATCTATGGCTACACCTTC. The rearrangement joins TRBV6-5 to TRBJ1-2, with 10 bases fitting TRBD1. This CDR3 comprises 15 residues. After removal of 2 bases from V and 4 bases from J, the junction contained 4 bases not matched to a gene. CDR1 MNHEY and CDR2 SVGAGI come from the germline V gene.

The chain links TRBV19 to TRBJ1-1, with D tentatively TRBD1 (5 bases). Per germline, CDR1 LNHDA and CDR2 SQIVND (reference sequence). The CDR3 sequence is 13 residues long. Trimming removed 3 bases from V and 10 bases from J, with 15 bases in between. CDR3 in DNA: TGTGCCAGTAGTATTGTTGACAGTAAGGGAGCTTTCTTT. This gives the protein CASSIVDSKGAFF.

The chain recombines TRBV6-1 with TRBJ2-7, with D tentatively TRBD1 (5 bases). CDR1 and CDR2 (germline): MNHNS, SASEGT. This CDR3 spans 14 amino acids. The V end lost 4 bases, the J end lost 3 bases, and 13 bases lay between the germline ends. This CDR3 is CASSVQVGHYEQYF. The CDR3 nucleotides read TGTGCCAGCAGTGTACAGGTGGGGCACTACGAGCAGTACTTC.

The chain links TRBV6-5 to TRBJ2-1; no firm D call. In germline, CDR1 is MNHEY, CDR2 SVGAGI. The V end lost 4 bases, the J end lost 3 bases, and 7 bases lay between the germline ends. The CDR3 loop spans 13 amino acids. The CDR3 here is CASSLRFYNEQFF. Here the CDR3 DNA reads TGTGCCAGCAGTTTGCGGTTCTACAATGAGCAGTTCTTC.

This chain connects TRBV7-8 to TRBJ1-6; D not resolved. The germline V gene encodes CDR1 SGHVS and CDR2 FQNEAQ. The CDR3 loop spans 14 amino acids. Trimming cost V 1 base and J 6 bases, with 7 bases left between them. CDR3 nucleotides: TGTGCCAGCAGCTTAGTCCCTTTTAATTCACCCCTCCACTTT. This codes for CASSLVPFNSPLHF.

CDR3 in amino acids: CASTRDRANSPLHF. CDR3 bases: TGTGCCAGCACCAGGGACAGGGCTAATTCACCCCTCCACTTT. The chain carries TRBV6-5 and TRBJ1-6, with 9 bases lining up with TRBD1. There are 14 residues in the CDR3. The trim removed 7 bases at V and 6 bases at J, leaving 4 bases unmatched. Looked up from germline, CDR1 is MNHEY and CDR2 is SVGAGI.

This clone occurred a few times. V gene TRBV27 combines with J gene TRBJ2-7, with D tentatively TRBD2 (7 bases). In germline, CDR1 is MNHEY, CDR2 SMNVEV (reference sequence). The CDR3 extends over 13 amino acids. With 3 bases removed from V and 4 bases from J, the gap between germline ends came to 10 bases. CDR3 sequence: CASSFRGGYEQYF. DNA of the CDR3: TGTGCCAGCAGTTTTAGGGGGGGTTACGAGCAGTACTTC.

As concerns this clone: Germline and junction disagree at one end, which may indicate a read error. The chain has TRBV7-2 and TRBJ1-5; D is ambiguous. Germline CDR1 reads SGHTA; CDR2 reads FQGNSA. The CDR3 totals 16 residues. The CDR3 loop reads CASSLASGYSNRPQHF. The CDR3 coding sequence is TGTGCCAGCAGCTTAGCGTCCGGGTATAGCAATCGGCCCCAGCATTTT.

The rearrangement joins TRBV6-5 to TRBJ2-7; D is unclear. The CDR3 extends over 13 amino acids. Trimming took off 6 bases at V and 5 bases at J, with 14 bases between the two ends. CDR1 and CDR2 (germline): MNHEY, SVGAGI. The CDR3 bases are TGTGCCAGCAGGGAAGCGTCCCTTAACGAGCAGTACTTC. Translating gives CASREASLNEQYF.

The chain has TRBV7-3 and TRBJ2-7; D gene ambiguous. Trimming removed 1 base at V and 7 bases at J, with 11 bases between. This CDR3 contains 13 residues. Germline CDR1 is SGHTA and CDR2 is FQGTGA. CDR3 nucleotide sequence: TGTGCCAGCAGCTTAAACACACCCGGGGAGCAGTACTTC. As protein: CASSLNTPGEQYF.

The chain is built from TRBV28 and TRBJ2-7, with 10 nucleotides matching TRBD1. Germline V gene sequence: CDR1 MDHEN, CDR2 SYDVKM. CDR3 length: 15 amino acids. The trim removed 2 bases at V and 1 base at J, leaving 2 bases unmatched. The CDR3 sequence is CASSLMGQGSYEQYF. CDR3 bases: TGTGCCAGCAGTTTAATGGGACAGGGGTCCTACGAGCAGTACTTC.

The genes are TRBV11-1 and TRBJ2-3; perhaps TRBD1 as D (6 bases). In germline, CDR1 is SGHAT, CDR2 FQDESV (reference sequence). V was pared by 5 bases and J by 5 bases, with 8 bases between. The CDR3 runs 12 residues. The CDR3 sequence: CASSIRGDTQYF. The CDR3 bases are TGTGCCAGCAGCATCAGGGGAGATACGCAGTATTTT.

This chain joins TRBV4-3 and TRBJ2-7, with D possibly being TRBD1 (6 bases). V lost 0 bases and J 6 bases, leaving 18 bases between the germline ends. The CDR3 runs to 16 residues. CDR1 and CDR2 from the germline V gene are LGHNA and YSLEER. This chain's CDR3 is CASSQEARTAAGEQYF. As DNA, the CDR3 is TGCGCCAGCAGCCAAGAGGCGAGGACAGCCGCGGGCGAGCAGTACTTC.

This clone is a singleton in its sample. This chain connects TRBV19 to TRBJ1-1; D unresolved. The germline V gene encodes CDR1 LNHDA and CDR2 SQIVND (reference sequence). CDR3 length equals 14 residues. Trimming took off 7 bases at V and 0 bases at J, with 12 bases between the two ends. CDR3 sequence: CASNPTAMNTEAFF. The CDR3 DNA reads TGTGCCAGTAATCCAACAGCAATGAACACTGAAGCTTTCTTT.

The rearrangement joins TRBV7-2 to TRBJ2-1; 7 bases are a match to TRBD2. The CDR3 length is 13 residues. The germline V gene encodes CDR1 SGHTA and CDR2 FQGNSA. V gave up 5 bases and J gave up 6 bases; unmatched junction bases: 4. CDR3 in DNA: TGTGCCAGCAGCCATGGCGGGGGCAATGAGCAGTTCTTC. Translated, it gives CASSHGGGNEQFF.

The gene calls are TRBV15 and TRBJ1-3; D uncertain. The CDR3 loop spans 16 amino acids. Germline loops: CDR1 LNHNV, CDR2 YYDKDF (reference sequence). V lost 4 bases and J lost 3, with 16 bases in between. Written as DNA, the CDR3 is TGTGCCACCAGCACCTACGACGGGGAATTTGGAAACACCATATATTTT. Protein: CATSTYDGEFGNTIYF.

The chain joins TRBV27 to TRBJ2-3; 11 positions agree with TRBD1. With 3 bases clipped from V and 2 bases from J, the junction kept 7 bases outside the gene matches. The germline V gene has CDR1 MNHEY and CDR2 SMNVEV (reference sequence). The CDR3 length is 17 residues. In DNA, the CDR3 is TGTGCCAGCAGTTTTTTCGGGACAGGGGGTTCCACAGATACGCAGTATTTT. Protein: CASSFFGTGGSTDTQYF.

The rearrangement joins TRBV19 to TRBJ2-1; D unresolved. The CDR3 runs to 14 residues. V lost 2 bases to trimming and J lost 2 bases, with 7 bases between them. Per germline, CDR1 LNHDA and CDR2 SQIVND (reference sequence). The CDR3 loop is CASSIQEPYNEQFF. CDR3 nucleotides: TGTGCCAGTAGTATACAGGAACCCTACAATGAGCAGTTCTTC.

The V and J genes are TRBV28 and TRBJ2-7, with D possibly TRBD2 on 5 matching bases. The CDR3 has 15 amino acids. Between the trimmed V and J ends, which lost 3 bases and 2 bases, there was a span of 14 bases. The germline V gene encodes CDR1 MDHEN and CDR2 SYDVKM. The CDR3 region has the DNA TGTGCCAGCAGTTTTGCGGGCTCCGCAACCTACGAGCAGTACTTC. Its protein product is CASSFAGSATYEQYF.

The V gene is TRBV9, the J gene TRBJ2-3; 10 nucleotides align to TRBD1. The CDR3 is 12 amino acids. Germline CDR1 is SGDLS and CDR2 is YYNGEE. V dropped 8 bases and J dropped 8; count of bases not matched to a gene: 5. This CDR3 is CASGQGDLTQYF. CDR3 DNA: TGTGCCAGTGGACAGGGGGATCTTACGCAGTATTTT.

The genes are TRBV6-5 and TRBJ2-7; 13 bases map to TRBD2. The CDR3 is 14 residues long. The V gene's germline CDR1 is MNHEY and CDR2 SVGAGI. The junction had 8 bases not matched to a gene; V was cut back by 10 bases and J by 5 bases. The CDR3 DNA follows: TGTGCCACCCGACTAGCGGGAGGATTAAACGAGCAGTACTTC. Translation: CATRLAGGLNEQYF.

CDR3 in amino acids: CASSLEGLTTNEKLFF. Here the CDR3 DNA reads TGTGCCAGCAGCTTAGAGGGACTTACAACTAATGAAAAACTGTTTTTT. This chain links TRBV7-8 with TRBJ1-4, with D possibly TRBD1 on 5 matching bases. CDR3 length: 16 amino acids. V lost 1 base to trimming and J lost 0 bases, with 9 bases between them. CDR1 is SGHVS, CDR2 FQNEAQ, per germline.

CDR3 sequence reads: CASTGGPNTEAFF. CDR3 bases: TGCGCCAGTACAGGGGGACCGAACACTGAAGCTTTCTTT. J is TRBJ1-1 and V is TRBV10-2, with 8 bases matching TRBD1. Germline CDR1 WSHSY, CDR2 SAAADI. The CDR3 consists of 13 residues. Trimming at V came to 9 bases and at J to 1 base, leaving 4 bases not matched to a gene.

The chain combines TRBV28 with TRBJ2-5; no firm D call. The V and J ends lost 3 bases and 2 bases respectively, with 10 bases between them. The CDR3 totals 14 residues. Germline CDR1 is MDHEN and CDR2 is SYDVKM. The CDR3 DNA follows: TGTGCCAGCAGTTTGGAACGGCGGCAAGAGACCCAGTACTTC. It encodes CASSLERRQETQYF. Drawing the rest from reference TRBV28 and TRBJ2-5, the complete variable domain is DVKVTQSSRYLVKRTGEKVFLECVQDMDHENMFWYRQDPGLGLRLIYFSYDVKMKEKGDIPEGYSVSREKKERFSLILESASTNQTSMYLCASSLERRQETQYFGPGTRLLVL.